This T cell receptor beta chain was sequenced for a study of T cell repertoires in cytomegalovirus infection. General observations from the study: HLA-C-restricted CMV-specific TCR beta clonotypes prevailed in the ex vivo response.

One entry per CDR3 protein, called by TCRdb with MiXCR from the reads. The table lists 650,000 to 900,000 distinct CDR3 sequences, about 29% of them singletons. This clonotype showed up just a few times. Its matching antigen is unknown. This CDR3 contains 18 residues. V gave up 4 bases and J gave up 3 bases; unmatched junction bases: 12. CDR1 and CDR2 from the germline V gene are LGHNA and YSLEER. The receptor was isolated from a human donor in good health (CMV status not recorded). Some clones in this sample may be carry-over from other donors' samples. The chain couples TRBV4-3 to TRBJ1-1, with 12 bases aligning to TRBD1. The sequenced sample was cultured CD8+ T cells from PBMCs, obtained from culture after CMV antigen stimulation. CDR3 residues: CASSPMGQGAQPDTEAFF. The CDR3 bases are TGCGCCAGCAGCCCCATGGGACAGGGGGCCCAACCAGACACTGAAGCTTTCTTT.